This record looks at one TCR beta chain sequence and its context. This specimen comes from a study of blood T cell repertoires in COVID-19. Across the whole study: There were acute and convalescent COVID-19 samples, and they came from the United States, Italy and Spain. PBMCs, B-cell-depleted T cells, or T cells were the source of the cDNA or gDNA that made up the material.

Original processing methods: Scientists estimated how many nucleated cells there were by amplifying reference gene primers. This table comes from immunoSEQ multiplex PCR, and its TCRdb copy is limited to in-frame clones, with some not included. V and J calls and clone size are copied from that table; D and trimming were computed from the DNA. The sample carries roughly 41,000 clones, roughly 90% recorded once. V dropped 5 bases and J dropped 3 bases, with 8 bases sitting between them. The length of the CDR3 is 12 residues. Per germline, CDR1 SEHNR and CDR2 FQNEAQ (reference sequence). Sequenced: peripheral blood. The TCR comes from a man in his 60s with active or convalescent COVID-19. The chain is built from TRBV7-9 and TRBJ2-7; D gene uncertain. The CDR3 here is CASSPTYYEQYF. CDR3 bases: TGTGCCAGCAGCCCGACTTACTACGAGCAGTACTTC.